This T cell receptor (beta chain) originates from a study of OX40 agonist ivuxolimab in advanced cancers. Study-level background: Partial responses occurred in Three dose-escalation patients, one with hepatocellular carcinoma and two with cutaneous melanoma.

The repertoire was sequenced with immunoSEQ multiplex PCR; TCRdb's copy has only in-frame clones and lacks some. The sample lists fewer than 70,000 clones, roughly 86% seen once, with around 2% in the top ten. V was shortened by 7 bases and J by 1 base, with 25 bases between the two germline ends. The germline CDR1 and CDR2 sequences are LGHNA and YNFKEQ. This CDR3 spans 19 amino acids. The origin of this receptor is an adult with an advanced solid tumor such as melanoma, head and neck, liver or kidney cancer. This material consisted of CD4+ or CD8+ T cells sorted from blood, taken in a trial of the OX40 agonist ivuxolimab. The chain combines TRBV4-2 with TRBJ2-2; possible D gene TRBD2, 5 bases. The DNA for the CDR3 is TGTGCCAGCAACCCAATATTCCTACGAGAGAGGGTGAACACCGGGGAGCTGTTTTTT. Translated, it gives CASNPIFLRERVNTGELFF.